One T cell receptor (beta chain) is described in this entry. The V segment lost 4 bases and the J segment 8 bases; nucleotides outside the gene matches: 7. The CDR3 runs 15 residues. From germline, CDR1 is SGHVS and CDR2 FNYEAQ. The data are from a study of cytomegalovirus exposure and HLA in healthy donors. TCRdb's table, derived via immunoSEQ multiplex PCR, lists solely in-frame clones and lacks some. The sample gives about 240,000 clones, approximately 86% of which show up once; roughly 1.2% is in the top ten. The specimen was PBMCs. The TCR comes from a woman aged 25 to 39 in good health and CMV-seropositive. The chain combines TRBV7-6 with TRBJ2-2, with TRBD1 matching over 10 bases. CDR3 nucleotides: TGTGCCAGCAGCTCCGGGACAGGGGCTCTGGGGGAGCTGTTTTTT. Translation: CASSSGTGALGELFF. Together with reference TRBV7-6 and TRBJ2-2, the CDR3 gives the full variable domain: GAGVSQSPRYKVTKRGQDVALRCDPISGHVSLYWYRQALGQGPEFLTYFNYEAQQDKSGLPNDRFSAERPEGSISTLTIQRTEQRDSAMYRCASSSGTGALGELFFGEGSRLTVL.